A selection of T cell receptor beta chains follows, all from one sample in a study of blood T cell repertoires in COVID-19. Sequencing was performed with immunoSEQ multiplex PCR; in TCRdb, only in-frame clones are kept and a portion is missing. The profile shows a few hundred thousand clones, 87% of them singletons. The sequencing sample was made of peripheral blood. The receptors were sampled from a woman between 50 and 59 years old who had recovered from COVID-19. Both conserved end residues are part of each CDR3. A D gene is named only where the DNA matches it firmly. Size tells how often a clone was seen (once, few, many) or the class of an expanded clone, and some rows leave it out.

v_gene	abundance	j_gene	d_gene	CDR3aa	CDR3nt
TRBV5-6	-	TRBJ1-6	-	CASSLSGSPLHF	TGTGCCAGCAGTTTGTCAGGCTCACCCCTCCACTTT
TRBV5-4	-	TRBJ1-2	-	CASSWTGGDYGYTF	TGTGCCAGCAGCTGGACGGGGGGGGACTATGGCTACACCTTC
TRBV6-2/TRBV6-3	-	TRBJ2-3	-	CASSPPRGNTDTQYF	TGTGCCAGCAGCCCACCGAGGGGGAACACAGATACGCAGTATTTT
TRBV7-2	-	TRBJ2-7	-	CASSLQGFNEQYF	TGTGCCAGCAGCTTACAGGGGTTCAACGAGCAGTACTTC
TRBV5-4	-	TRBJ2-2	-	CASSFGGGPREELFF	TGTGCCAGCAGCTTCGGGGGTGGCCCCCGGGAGGAGCTGTTTTTT
TRBV2	-	TRBJ2-3	-	CASKSIISTDTQYF	TGTGCCAGCAAGAGCATTATTAGCACAGATACGCAGTATTTT
TRBV7-2	once	TRBJ2-2	TRBD2	CASRGGLASNTGELFF	TGTGCCAGCAGGGGGGGACTAGCCTCGAACACCGGGGAGCTGTTTTTT
TRBV19	-	TRBJ1-1	-	CASSIGAVSRGEAFF	TGTGCCAGTAGTATTGGGGCGGTTAGTAGGGGTGAAGCTTTCTTT
TRBV28	-	TRBJ2-7	-	CASSLTVTYEQYF	TGTGCCAGCAGTTTAACAGTTACCTACGAGCAGTACTTC
TRBV5-1	-	TRBJ2-3	-	CASSLAGITDTQYF	TGCGCCAGCAGCTTGGCAGGAATCACAGATACGCAGTATTTT
TRBV28	-	TRBJ2-1	TRBD2	CASSLLAGGNEQFF	TGTGCCAGCAGCCTCCTAGCGGGGGGCAATGAGCAGTTCTTC
TRBV28	-	TRBJ2-1	TRBD2	CASTRGLAGGQDEQFF	TGTGCCAGCACTCGGGGGTTAGCGGGGGGCCAAGATGAGCAGTTCTTC
TRBV7-2	-	TRBJ2-3	TRBD2	CASSSMTSGVGGDTQYF	TGTGCCAGCAGCTCAATGACTAGCGGGGTGGGTGGCGATACGCAGTATTTT
TRBV5-1	-	TRBJ2-4	TRBD1	CASSLPGGNENIQYF	TGCGCCAGCAGCTTGCCAGGGGGCAATGAAAACATTCAGTACTTC
TRBV6-5	-	TRBJ1-5	TRBD1	CASSYRQGFQPQHF	TGTGCCAGCAGTTATAGACAGGGATTTCAGCCCCAGCATTTT
TRBV3-1/TRBV3-2	-	TRBJ2-1	-	CASSHLSGGGSWGEQFF	TGTGCCAGCAGCCATCTTTCCGGCGGGGGCTCCTGGGGGGAGCAGTTCTTC
TRBV6-2/TRBV6-3	-	TRBJ2-7	TRBD1	CASSRPGQGWVEQYF	TGTGCCAGCAGTCGTCCGGGACAGGGGTGGGTCGAGCAGTACTTC
TRBV28	-	TRBJ1-5	-	CASTGDISNQPQHF	TGTGCCAGCACCGGGGACATTAGCAATCAGCCCCAGCATTTT
TRBV7-2	-	TRBJ2-1	-	CASSLAPLSGSNNEQFF	TGTGCCAGCAGCTTAGCGCCGTTGTCTGGGAGTAACAATGAGCAGTTCTTC
TRBV6-5	-	TRBJ2-7	TRBD1	CASRWQGAYEQYF	TGTGCCAGCAGGTGGCAGGGGGCATACGAGCAGTACTTC
TRBV20-1	-	TRBJ2-3	TRBD2	CSASIAGGPDTQYF	TGCAGTGCTAGTATAGCGGGAGGGCCGGATACGCAGTATTTT
TRBV5-6	-	TRBJ1-3	-	CASSFPGTGGNTIYF	TGTGCCAGCAGCTTCCCGGGTACGGGGGGAAACACCATATATTTT
TRBV28	-	TRBJ2-3	-	CASSPTELAGITDTQYF	TGTGCCAGCAGTCCAACGGAGCTGGCGGGGATCACAGATACGCAGTATTTT
TRBV19	-	TRBJ1-5	-	CASSIKTGVPQPQHF	TGTGCCAGTAGTATAAAGACGGGGGTTCCTCAGCCCCAGCATTTT
TRBV5-6	-	TRBJ2-2	TRBD1	CASNGPGQGYSGELFF	TGTGCCAGCAACGGACCGGGACAGGGGTACTCCGGGGAGCTGTTTTTT
TRBV18	-	TRBJ2-6	-	CASSPTGSALGGSVSF	TGTGCCAGCTCCCCTACGGGCAGTGCTTTAGGCGGGTCGGTGTCTTTC
TRBV18	-	TRBJ2-3	-	CASSPPNRRTDTQYF	TGTGCCAGCTCACCACCTAACAGGCGAACAGATACGCAGTATTTT
TRBV28	-	TRBJ2-1	TRBD1	CASRSPGQGEKSSYNEQFF	TGTGCCAGCAGATCCCCGGGACAGGGGGAAAAAAGCTCCTACAATGAGCAGTTCTTC
TRBV7-2	-	TRBJ2-7	TRBD2	CASTWGKLASYEQYF	TGTGCCAGCACCTGGGGGAAACTAGCGAGCTACGAGCAGTACTTC
TRBV28	few	TRBJ2-7	TRBD2	CASTPLGLAGDGEQYF	TGTGCCAGCACTCCCCTGGGGCTAGCGGGAGATGGGGAGCAGTACTTC
TRBV6-1	once	TRBJ1-3	TRBD1	CASTEDRVSGNTIYF	TGTGCCAGCACTGAAGACAGGGTCTCTGGAAACACCATATATTTT
TRBV27	-	TRBJ2-5	TRBD1	CASRPLTGEETQYF	TGTGCCAGCAGGCCCTTGACAGGGGAAGAGACCCAGTACTTC
TRBV3-1/TRBV3-2	once	TRBJ1-2	-	CASSAWDINYGYTF	TGTGCCAGCAGCGCCTGGGACATTAACTATGGCTACACCTTC
TRBV28	-	TRBJ1-1	-	CASKWANTEAFF	TGTGCCAGCAAGTGGGCGAACACTGAAGCTTTCTTT
TRBV27	-	TRBJ2-5	TRBD2	CASSYPSGGETQYF	TGTGCCAGCAGTTACCCTAGCGGGGGCGAGACCCAGTACTTC
TRBV27	-	TRBJ2-7	-	CASSSSVQAWTYEQYF	-
TRBV5-1	few	TRBJ1-3	-	CASSSQGITGNTIYF	TGCGCCAGCAGTTCCCAGGGGATAACTGGAAACACCATATATTTT
TRBV5-6	many	TRBJ2-7	TRBD2	CASSSGTSYYEQYF	TGTGCCAGCAGCTCCGGGACTAGCTACTACGAGCAGTACTTC
TRBV28	few	TRBJ1-2	-	CASSFPSGSSYGYTF	TGTGCCAGCAGTTTCCCGTCAGGGTCTAGCTATGGCTACACCTTC
TRBV2	-	TRBJ2-7	TRBD1	CASSEAPGQGYEQYF	TGTGCCAGCAGTGAAGCACCGGGACAGGGCTACGAGCAGTACTTC
TRBV7-2	-	TRBJ2-3	-	CASSLVSDSTDTQYF	TGTGCCAGCAGCTTAGTTTCGGACTCCACAGATACGCAGTATTTT
TRBV6-6	-	TRBJ1-5	-	CASSYLGGEGQPQHF	TGTGCCAGCAGTTACTTAGGAGGGGAAGGTCAGCCCCAGCATTTT
TRBV30	-	TRBJ2-5	TRBD2	CAWSAGTSGQETQYF	TGTGCCTGGAGCGCCGGGACTAGCGGCCAAGAGACCCAGTACTTC